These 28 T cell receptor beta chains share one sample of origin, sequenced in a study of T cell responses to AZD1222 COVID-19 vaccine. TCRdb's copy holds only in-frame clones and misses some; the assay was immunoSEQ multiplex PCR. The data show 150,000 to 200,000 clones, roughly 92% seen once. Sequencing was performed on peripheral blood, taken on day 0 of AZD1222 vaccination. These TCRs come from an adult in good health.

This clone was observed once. CDR3 DNA: TGTGCCAGCTCACCAAGTTTTACAAACTATGGCTACACCTTC. Translating gives CASSPSFTNYGYTF. The chain carries TRBV18 and TRBJ1-2; D gene ambiguous. In germline, CDR1 is KGHSH, CDR2 LQKENI. Trimming removed 2 bases at V and 2 bases at J, with 9 bases between. This CDR3 has 14 amino acids.

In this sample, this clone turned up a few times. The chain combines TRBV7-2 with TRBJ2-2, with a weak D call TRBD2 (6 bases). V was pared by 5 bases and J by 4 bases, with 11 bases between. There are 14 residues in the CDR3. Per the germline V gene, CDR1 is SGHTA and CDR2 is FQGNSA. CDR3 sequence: CASSSLGGTGELFF. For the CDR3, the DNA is TGTGCCAGCAGCAGCCTGGGGGGCACCGGGGAGCTGTTTTTT.

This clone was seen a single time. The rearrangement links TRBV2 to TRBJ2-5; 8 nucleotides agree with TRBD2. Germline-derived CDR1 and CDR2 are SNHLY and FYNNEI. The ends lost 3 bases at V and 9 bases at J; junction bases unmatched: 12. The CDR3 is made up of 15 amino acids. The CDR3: CASSESSGSPLAQYF. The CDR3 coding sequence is TGTGCCAGCAGTGAGTCGAGCGGGAGTCCTTTGGCCCAGTACTTC.

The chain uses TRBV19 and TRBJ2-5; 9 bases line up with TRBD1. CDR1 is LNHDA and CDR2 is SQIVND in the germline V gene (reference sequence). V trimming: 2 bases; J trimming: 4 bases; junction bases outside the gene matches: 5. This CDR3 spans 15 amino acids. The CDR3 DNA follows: TGTGCCAGTAGTATAACGGGACAGGGTCGAGAGACCCAGTACTTC. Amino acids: CASSITGQGRETQYF.

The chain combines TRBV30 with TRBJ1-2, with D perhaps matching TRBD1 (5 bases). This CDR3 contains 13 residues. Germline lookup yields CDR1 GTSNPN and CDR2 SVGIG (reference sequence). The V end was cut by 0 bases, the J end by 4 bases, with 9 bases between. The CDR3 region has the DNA TGTGCCTGGAGTGTAGGGGAAAGCTATGGCTACACCTTC. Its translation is CAWSVGESYGYTF.

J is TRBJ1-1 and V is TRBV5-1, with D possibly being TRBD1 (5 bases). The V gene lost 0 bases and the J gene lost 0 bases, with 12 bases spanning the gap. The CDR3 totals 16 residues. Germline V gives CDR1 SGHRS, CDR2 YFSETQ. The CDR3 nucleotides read TGCGCCAGCAGCTTGGGGGGGTCAATAATGAACACTGAAGCTTTCTTT. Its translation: CASSLGGSIMNTEAFF.

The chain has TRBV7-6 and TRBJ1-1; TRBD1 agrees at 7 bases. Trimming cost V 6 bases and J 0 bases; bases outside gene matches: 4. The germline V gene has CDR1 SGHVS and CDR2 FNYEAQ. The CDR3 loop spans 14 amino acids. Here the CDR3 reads CASSPRGLNTEAFF. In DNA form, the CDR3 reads TGTGCCAGCAGTCCTAGGGGGCTGAACACTGAAGCTTTCTTT.

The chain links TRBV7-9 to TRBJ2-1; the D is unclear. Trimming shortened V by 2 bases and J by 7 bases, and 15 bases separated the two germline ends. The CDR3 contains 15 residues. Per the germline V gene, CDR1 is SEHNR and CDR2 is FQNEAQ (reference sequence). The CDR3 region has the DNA TGTGCCAGCAGCTTATTTAGGGCCAGAGGTAATGAGCAGTTCTTC. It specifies CASSLFRARGNEQFF.

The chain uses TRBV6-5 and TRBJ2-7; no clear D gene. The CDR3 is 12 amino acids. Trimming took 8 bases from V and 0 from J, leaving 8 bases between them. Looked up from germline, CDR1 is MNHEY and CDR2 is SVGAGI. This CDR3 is CASGNPSYEQYF. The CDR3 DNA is TGTGCCAGCGGGAACCCCTCCTACGAGCAGTACTTC.

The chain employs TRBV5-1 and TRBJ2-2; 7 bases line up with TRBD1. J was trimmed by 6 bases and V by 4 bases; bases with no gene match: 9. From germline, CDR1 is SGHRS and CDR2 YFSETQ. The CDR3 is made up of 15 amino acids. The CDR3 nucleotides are TGCGCCAGCAGCAATCTGACAGGGCGTCCCGGGGAGCTGTTTTTT. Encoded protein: CASSNLTGRPGELFF.

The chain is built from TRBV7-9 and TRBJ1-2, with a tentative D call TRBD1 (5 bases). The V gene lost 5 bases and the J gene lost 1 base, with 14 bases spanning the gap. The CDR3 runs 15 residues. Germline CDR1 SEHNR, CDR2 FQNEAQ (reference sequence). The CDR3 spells CASSPRGRGNYGYTF. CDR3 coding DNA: TGTGCCAGCAGCCCCCGGGGGAGGGGTAACTATGGCTACACCTTC.

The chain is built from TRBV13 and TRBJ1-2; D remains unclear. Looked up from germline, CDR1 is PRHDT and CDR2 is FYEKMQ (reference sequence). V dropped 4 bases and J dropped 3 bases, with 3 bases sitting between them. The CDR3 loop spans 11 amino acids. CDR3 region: CASSWDYGYTF. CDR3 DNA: TGTGCCAGCAGCTGGGACTATGGCTACACCTTC.

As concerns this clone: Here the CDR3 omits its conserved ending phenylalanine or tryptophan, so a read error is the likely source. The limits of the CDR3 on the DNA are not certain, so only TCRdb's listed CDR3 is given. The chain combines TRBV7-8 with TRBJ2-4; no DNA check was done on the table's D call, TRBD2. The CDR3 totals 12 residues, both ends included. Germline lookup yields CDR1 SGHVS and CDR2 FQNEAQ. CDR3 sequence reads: CASSGGDSAGVL.

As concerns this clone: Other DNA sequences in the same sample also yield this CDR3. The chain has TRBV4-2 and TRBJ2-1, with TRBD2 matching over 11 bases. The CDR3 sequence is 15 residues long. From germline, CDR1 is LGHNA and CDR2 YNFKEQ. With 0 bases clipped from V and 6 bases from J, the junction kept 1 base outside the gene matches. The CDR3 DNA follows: TGTGCCAGCAGCCAAGATGGGACTAGCGGCAATGAGCAGTTCTTC. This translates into CASSQDGTSGNEQFF.

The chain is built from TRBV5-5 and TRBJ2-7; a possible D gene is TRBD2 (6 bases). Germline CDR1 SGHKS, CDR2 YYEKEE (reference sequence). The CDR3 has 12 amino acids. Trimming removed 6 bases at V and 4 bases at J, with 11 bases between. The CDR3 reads CASTQEGYEQYF. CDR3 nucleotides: TGTGCCAGCACCCAGGAGGGGTACGAGCAGTACTTC. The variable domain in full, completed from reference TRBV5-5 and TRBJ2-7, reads DAGVTQSPTHLIKTRGQQVTLRCSPISGHKSVSWYQQVLGQGPQFIFQYYEKEERGRGNFPDRFSARQFPNYSSELNVNALLLGDSALYLCASTQEGYEQYFGPGTRLTVT.

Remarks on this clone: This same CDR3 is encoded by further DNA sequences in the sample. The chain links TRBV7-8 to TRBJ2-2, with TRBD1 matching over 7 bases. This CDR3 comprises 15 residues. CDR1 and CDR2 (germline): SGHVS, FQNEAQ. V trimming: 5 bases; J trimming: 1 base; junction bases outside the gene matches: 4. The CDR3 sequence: CASSPRTGNTGELFF. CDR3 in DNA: TGTGCCAGCAGCCCTAGGACAGGGAACACCGGGGAGCTGTTTTTT.

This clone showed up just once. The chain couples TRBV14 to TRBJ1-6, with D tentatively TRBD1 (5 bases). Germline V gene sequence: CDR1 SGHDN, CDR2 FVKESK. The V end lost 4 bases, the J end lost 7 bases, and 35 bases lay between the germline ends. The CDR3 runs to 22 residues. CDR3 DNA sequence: TGTGCCAGCAGCCTTCAACCCGGGGGGGAGTCCGGGGGGAATATCGGGAATTCACCCCTCCACTTT. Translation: CASSLQPGGESGGNIGNSPLHF.

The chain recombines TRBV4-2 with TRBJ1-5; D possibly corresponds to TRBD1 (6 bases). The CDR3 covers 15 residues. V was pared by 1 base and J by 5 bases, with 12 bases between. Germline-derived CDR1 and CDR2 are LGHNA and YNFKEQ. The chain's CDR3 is CASSQAGDVDQPQHF. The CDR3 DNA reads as TGTGCCAGCAGCCAAGCAGGGGACGTAGATCAGCCCCAGCATTTT.

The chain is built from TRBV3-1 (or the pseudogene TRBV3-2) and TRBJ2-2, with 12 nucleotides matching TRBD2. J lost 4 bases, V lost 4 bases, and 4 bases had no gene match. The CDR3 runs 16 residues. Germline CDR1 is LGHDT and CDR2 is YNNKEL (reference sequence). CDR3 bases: TGTGCCAGCAGCCCCGGACTAGCGGGGTCCACCGGGGAGCTGTTTTTT. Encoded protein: CASSPGLAGSTGELFF.

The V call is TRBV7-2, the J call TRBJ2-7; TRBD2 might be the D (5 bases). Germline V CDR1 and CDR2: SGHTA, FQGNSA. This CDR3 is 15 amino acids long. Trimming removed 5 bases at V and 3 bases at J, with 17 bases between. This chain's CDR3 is CASSQLIGLDYEQYF. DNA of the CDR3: TGTGCCAGCAGCCAACTAATCGGACTTGACTACGAGCAGTACTTC.

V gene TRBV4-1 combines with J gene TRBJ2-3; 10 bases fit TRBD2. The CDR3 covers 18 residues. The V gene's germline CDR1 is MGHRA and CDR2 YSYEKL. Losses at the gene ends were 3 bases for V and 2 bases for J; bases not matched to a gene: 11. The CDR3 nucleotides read TGCGCCAGCAGCCAGGCTAAGATAGGACTAGCGGACACAGATACGCAGTATTTT. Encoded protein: CASSQAKIGLADTDTQYF.

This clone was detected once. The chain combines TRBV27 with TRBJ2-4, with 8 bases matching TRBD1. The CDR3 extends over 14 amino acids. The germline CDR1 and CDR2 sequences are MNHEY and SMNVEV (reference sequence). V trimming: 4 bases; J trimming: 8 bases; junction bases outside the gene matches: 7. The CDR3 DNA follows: TGTGCCAGCAGTTGGGTAACAGGGGGTGACATTCAGTACTTC. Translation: CASSWVTGGDIQYF.

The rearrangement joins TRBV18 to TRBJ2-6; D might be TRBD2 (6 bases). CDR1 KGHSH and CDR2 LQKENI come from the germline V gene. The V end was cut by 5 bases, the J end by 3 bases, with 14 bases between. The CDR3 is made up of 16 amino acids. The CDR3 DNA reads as TGTGCCAGCTCATACGGGGGAACTATTGGGGCCAACGTCCTGACTTTC. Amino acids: CASSYGGTIGANVLTF.

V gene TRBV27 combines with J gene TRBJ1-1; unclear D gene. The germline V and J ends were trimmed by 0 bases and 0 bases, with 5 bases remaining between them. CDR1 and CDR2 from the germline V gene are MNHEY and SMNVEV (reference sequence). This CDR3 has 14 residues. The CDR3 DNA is TGTGCCAGCAGTTTATCACCGGTGAACACTGAAGCTTTCTTT. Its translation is CASSLSPVNTEAFF.

The CDR3 DNA reads as TGTGCCAGCAGCTCCCGGGACAGGGGGCTAGATACGCAGTATTTT. Its translation: CASSSRDRGLDTQYF. The chain combines TRBV11-2 with TRBJ2-3, with 12 positions matching TRBD1. CDR1 is SGHAT and CDR2 is FQNNGV in the germline V gene. With V trimmed by 4 bases and J by 5 bases, 4 bases remained unmatched. This CDR3 spans 15 amino acids.

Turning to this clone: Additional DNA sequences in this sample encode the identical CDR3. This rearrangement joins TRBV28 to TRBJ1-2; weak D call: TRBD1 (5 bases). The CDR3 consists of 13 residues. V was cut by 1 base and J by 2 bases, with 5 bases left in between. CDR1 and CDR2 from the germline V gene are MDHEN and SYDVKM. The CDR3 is CASSLSGNYGYTF. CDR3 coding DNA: TGTGCCAGCAGTTTATCAGGGAACTATGGCTACACCTTC.

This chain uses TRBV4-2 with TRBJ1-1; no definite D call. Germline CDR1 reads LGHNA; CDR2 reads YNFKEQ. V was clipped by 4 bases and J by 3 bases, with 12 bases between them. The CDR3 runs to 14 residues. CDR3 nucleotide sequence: TGTGCCAGCAGCCCAAGAGGCTGGGACACTGAAGCTTTCTTT. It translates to CASSPRGWDTEAFF.

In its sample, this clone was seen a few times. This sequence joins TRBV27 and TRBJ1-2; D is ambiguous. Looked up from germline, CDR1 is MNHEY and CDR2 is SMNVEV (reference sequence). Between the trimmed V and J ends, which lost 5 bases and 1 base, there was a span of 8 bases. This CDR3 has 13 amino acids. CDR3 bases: TGTGCCAGCAGTCAACAGATTAACTATGGCTACACCTTC. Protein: CASSQQINYGYTF.